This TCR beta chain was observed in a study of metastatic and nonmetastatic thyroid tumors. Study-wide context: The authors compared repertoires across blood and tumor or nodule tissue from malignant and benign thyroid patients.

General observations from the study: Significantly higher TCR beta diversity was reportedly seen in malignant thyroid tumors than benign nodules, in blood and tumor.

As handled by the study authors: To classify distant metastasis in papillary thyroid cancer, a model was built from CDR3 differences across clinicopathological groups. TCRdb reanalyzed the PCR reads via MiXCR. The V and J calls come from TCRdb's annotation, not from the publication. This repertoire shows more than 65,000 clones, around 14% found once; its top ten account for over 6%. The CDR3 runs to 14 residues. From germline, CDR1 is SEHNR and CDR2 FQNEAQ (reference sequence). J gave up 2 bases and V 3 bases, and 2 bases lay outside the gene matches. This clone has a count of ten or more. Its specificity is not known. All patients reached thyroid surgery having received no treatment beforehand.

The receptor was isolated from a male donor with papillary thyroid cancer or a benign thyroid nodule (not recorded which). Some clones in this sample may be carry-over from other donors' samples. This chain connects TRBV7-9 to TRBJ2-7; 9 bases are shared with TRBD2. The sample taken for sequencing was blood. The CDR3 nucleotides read TGTGCCAGCAGCTTTAGCGGGAGCGCCTACGAGCAGTACTTC. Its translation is CASSFSGSAYEQYF. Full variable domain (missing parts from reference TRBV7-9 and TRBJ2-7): DTGVSQNPRHKITKRGQNVTFRCDPISEHNRLYWYRQTLGQGPEFLTYFQNEAQLEKSRLLSDRFSAERPKGSFSTLEIQRTEQGDSAMYLCASSFSGSAYEQYFGPGTRLTVT.